Listed below are T cell receptor beta chains from one sample, sequenced in a study of blood T cell repertoires in COVID-19. Sequenced by immunoSEQ multiplex PCR; TCRdb stores in-frame clones only, minus some. The data show over 45,000 clones, with around 85% seen just once and approximately 11% held by the top ten. Sequences were obtained from peripheral blood. The receptors stem from a human donor in a cohort sampled during active COVID-19. Both conserved end residues are part of each CDR3. D genes are given only for firm matches. Only part of the rows carry a size: once, few, many, or a class if the clone is expanded.

TRBJ2-7 TRBV6-6 NA TRBD1 TGTGCCAGCAGTTACTCCCAACCTTCAGGGGGCGAGCAGTACTTC CASSYSQPSGGEQYF
TRBJ2-3 TRBV10-2 NA NA TGCGCCAGCAAAATAGTGAGCACAGATACGCAGTATTTT CASKIVSTDTQYF
TRBJ2-7 TRBV29-1 NA TRBD1 TGCAGCGTTGAATCCGGGCAGGGGGCCCTTACCTACGAGCAGTACTTC CSVESGQGALTYEQYF
TRBJ1-5 TRBV19 NA TRBD1 TGTGCCAGTAGCATATTGAGAGGGGCAGGGGGTCGCAATCAGCCCCAGCATTTT CASSILRGAGGRNQPQHF
TRBJ2-3 TRBV7-2 NA NA TGTGCCAGCAGCCCGATGGGGGCCACAGATACGCAGTATTTT CASSPMGATDTQYF
TRBJ1-1 TRBV6-5 NA NA TGTGCCAGCAGGATGAGACAGACCAATGAAGCTTTCTTT CASRMRQTNEAFF
TRBJ2-2 TRBV2 NA TRBD1 TGTGCCAGCAGTCCGACAGGGGGGGGGCTAGTTCTCACCGGGGAGCTGTTTTTT CASSPTGGGLVLTGELFF
TRBJ1-1 TRBV6-5 NA NA TGTGCCGTCACTCGGGGGGAGAATGAAGCTTTCTTT CAVTRGENEAFF
TRBJ2-3 TRBV5-6 few TRBD2 TGTGCCAGCAGCTTGTCGCTAGCGGGAACAGATACGCAGTATTTT CASSLSLAGTDTQYF
TRBJ2-3 TRBV10-1 NA NA TGCGCCAGCAGTATCCGGTCGAGCACAGATACGCAGTATTTT CASSIRSSTDTQYF
TRBJ1-2 TRBV5-5 NA TRBD1 TGTGCCAGCAGCTTGTACCAGGGGGCAGGCTATGGCTACACCTTC CASSLYQGAGYGYTF
TRBJ1-4 TRBV28 NA TRBD1 TGTGCCAGCAGTTTAGGGGACAGGGGTGAAAAACTGTTTTTT CASSLGDRGEKLFF
TRBJ2-1 TRBV6-5 NA NA TGTGCCAGCAGTTACGGCCGAGCGGGCGGCGATGAGCAGTTCTTC CASSYGRAGGDEQFF
TRBJ2-2 TRBV9 NA NA TGTGCCAGCAGCGTAGGAGGCCGGGGAGCGGCACAGCCCCCGACCGGGGAGCTGTTTTTT CASSVGGRGAAQPPTGELFF
TRBJ2-1 TRBV28 NA NA TGTGCCAGCAGTTTAATTTCCCATCTGGACACATACAATGAGCAGTTCTTC CASSLISHLDTYNEQFF
TRBJ2-1 TRBV27 NA NA TGTGCCAGCAGTTTGAGCTCCTACAATGAGCAGTTCTTC CASSLSSYNEQFF
TRBJ2-7 TRBV5-6 NA NA TGTGCCAGCAGCTTGTCTTTGGACAGAGCCTACGAGCAGTACTTC CASSLSLDRAYEQYF
TRBJ1-4 TRBV27 NA TRBD1 TGTGCCAGCAGTCAGACAGGGGGCTTTTCAACTAATGAAAAACTGTTTTTT CASSQTGGFSTNEKLFF
TRBJ1-1 TRBV11-3 NA TRBD1 TGTGCCAGCAGCCCGGGACAGGACAACACTGAAGCTTTCTTT CASSPGQDNTEAFF
TRBJ2-1 TRBV3-1/TRBV3-2 NA NA TGTGCCAGCAGCCTCCCCGCAGACAAGAGCTCCTACAATGAGCAGTTCTTC CASSLPADKSSYNEQFF
TRBJ1-3 TRBV9 NA NA TGTGCCAGCAGCGCCAGGGAGGTGGTACAAGGCTCTGGAAACACCATATATTTT CASSAREVVQGSGNTIYF
TRBJ1-1 TRBV9 NA NA TGTGCCAGCAGCGGAAGCAGGGGCCGGAACACTGAAGCTTTCTTT CASSGSRGRNTEAFF
TRBJ1-2 TRBV19 once NA TGTGCCAGTAGTATAGTCGGCAGGGGCCGGACGGTAGGCTACACCTTC CASSIVGRGRTVGYTF
TRBJ1-1 TRBV19 NA NA TGTGCCAGTAGGCCTTTGACAGAGAAGAACACTGAAGCTTTCTTT CASRPLTEKNTEAFF
TRBJ2-7 TRBV7-9 NA TRBD1 TGTGCCAGCAGCTTACATCCCGGGGCAAGGGACAGCCAATACGAGCAGTACTTC CASSLHPGARDSQYEQYF
TRBJ1-4 TRBV19 NA NA TGTGCCAGTAGTTCCCCTAACAGGAGTGAAAAACTGTTTTTT CASSSPNRSEKLFF
TRBJ2-4 TRBV12-3/TRBV12-4 NA NA TGTGCCAGCAGTACAAGGGGTAAAAACATTCAGTACTTC CASSTRGKNIQYF
TRBJ1-1 TRBV29-1 NA NA TGCAGCGTGACCCTCGGGGGGAACACTGAAGCTTTCTTT CSVTLGGNTEAFF
TRBJ1-5 TRBV4-1 NA NA TGCGCCAGCAGCCAAAGGCAGGGCGATCAGCCCCAGCATTTT CASSQRQGDQPQHF
TRBJ2-1 TRBV6-4 NA TRBD2 TGTGCCAGCAGTGAGGGGGAACTAGCGGAACAGTTATCCTACAATGAGCAGTTCTTC CASSEGELAEQLSYNEQFF
TRBJ1-2 TRBV30 NA NA TGTGCCTGGAGTCTAAACCCAATCTTGGTCGGCTATGGCTACACCTTC CAWSLNPILVGYGYTF
TRBJ1-5 TRBV3-1/TRBV3-2 NA NA TGTGCCAGCAGCCAAGGGTTGACGCAAGGGGGCAATCAGCCCCAGCATTTT CASSQGLTQGGNQPQHF
TRBJ2-3 TRBV27 few TRBD2 TGTGCCAGCAGTTCCCTAGCGGGACACACAGATACGCAGTATTTT CASSSLAGHTDTQYF
TRBJ2-3 TRBV5-8 NA TRBD1 TGTGCCAGCAGCCATGGGACAGGAGGGGGCACAGATACGCAGTATTTT CASSHGTGGGTDTQYF
TRBJ2-3 TRBV4-1 few TRBD2 TGCGCCAGCAGCCAAGGGGGTAGCGGGAGAACTTTTAGCACAGATACGCAGTATTTT CASSQGGSGRTFSTDTQYF
TRBJ2-3 TRBV11-3 NA TRBD2 TGTGCCAGCAGCGGTGGGACTAGCGGGAGGGATACGCAGTATTTT CASSGGTSGRDTQYF
TRBJ2-3 TRBV5-5 few NA TGTGCCAGCAGCCTCCCGAGCCCGGGTCCCGGTAAAGATACGCAGTATTTT CASSLPSPGPGKDTQYF
TRBJ2-3 TRBV7-9 NA NA TGTGCCAGCAGCCGACAGTTTAGCACAGATACGCAGTATTTT CASSRQFSTDTQYF
TRBJ2-7 TRBV5-1 NA TRBD2 TGCGCCAGCACCCCGGGGCGGGGGATGGCCTACGAGCAGTACTTC CASTPGRGMAYEQYF
TRBJ1-4 TRBV11-2 once NA TGTGCCAGCAGCTTAGGAGGGCGAATGGGGTGGGATGAAAAACTGTTTTTT CASSLGGRMGWDEKLFF
TRBJ2-7 TRBV6-5 once TRBD1 TGTGCCAGCACCTCGGACAGGGGTTACGAGCAGTACTTC CASTSDRGYEQYF
TRBJ2-7 TRBV29-1 NA NA TGCAGCGTCGAGACTTCCCAGGGAAGTTCAGAGCAGTACTTC CSVETSQGSSEQYF
TRBJ2-7 TRBV6-5 NA TRBD1 TGTGCCAGCAGCCCCGACAGGGCCATCTCCTACGAGCAGTACTTC CASSPDRAISYEQYF
TRBJ1-4 TRBV18 NA NA TGTGCCAGCTCACCACTTCCAGTAGCCCTTAATGAAAAACTGTTTTTT CASSPLPVALNEKLFF
TRBJ2-7 TRBV25-1 NA NA TGTGCCAGCAGTACAGGCCTCTCCTACGAGCAGTACTTC CASSTGLSYEQYF
TRBJ2-1 TRBV7-3 NA NA TGTGCCAGCAGCCCCGGGACAGGCGGGAGGGCCGGGCAGTTCTTC CASSPGTGGRAGQFF
TRBJ2-1 TRBV11-2 NA NA TGTGCCAGCAGCTCGTCGTTGGGCTCCCGGCGAAATGAGCAGTTCTTC CASSSSLGSRRNEQFF
TRBJ1-1 TRBV27 once TRBD1 TGTGCCAGCAGTTTAGTTTTTCACAGAACCCAGGGGGGTGCTTTCTTT CASSLVFHRTQGGAFF
TRBJ2-7 TRBV7-9 NA NA TGTGCCAGCAGCCCGCGACAGGACTACGAGCAGTACTTC CASSPRQDYEQYF
TRBJ2-5 TRBV2 NA NA TGTGCCACTTCGAAGGGGGGGGTAGAAGAGACCCAGTACTTC CATSKGGVEETQYF
TRBJ2-3 TRBV24-1 NA TRBD2 TGTGCCACCAGTGGCTTGACTAGCGGGAGTGGGAGCACAGATACGCAGTATTTT CATSGLTSGSGSTDTQYF
TRBJ1-2 TRBV3-1/TRBV3-2 NA NA TGTGCCAGCAGCCAAGGTTTGACAGAGGACTATGGCTACACCTTC CASSQGLTEDYGYTF
TRBJ2-5 TRBV18 NA TRBD2 TGTGCCAGCTCACTCCCGGGACTAGCCGATCAAGAGACCCAGTACTTC CASSLPGLADQETQYF
TRBJ2-5 TRBV9 NA TRBD2 TGTGCCAGCAGCGTAGGGGGACTAGCAGAGACCCAGTACTTC CASSVGGLAETQYF
TRBJ2-2 TRBV4-1 NA TRBD1 TGCGCCAGCAGCCAAGGGGAATGGCAGGGGGTCAGTTTGGGGGAGCTGTTTTTT CASSQGEWQGVSLGELFF
TRBJ2-7 TRBV5-1 NA TRBD2 TGCGCCAGTACTCCCTTGGAAGCGGGGGGTTCCTACGAGCAGTACTTC CASTPLEAGGSYEQYF
TRBJ2-1 TRBV4-2 NA TRBD1 TGTGCCAGCAGCCAAGCACAGGGGGTCTACAATGAGCAGTTCTTC CASSQAQGVYNEQFF
TRBJ2-1 TRBV7-9 NA NA TGTGCCTGGGCAGAGAGCTACAATGAGCAGTTCTTC CAWAESYNEQFF